The clone carrying this T cell receptor (beta chain) was detected many times. Its antigen remains unknown. The sample originates from a study of T cells in Graves' hyperthyroidism and ophthalmopathy. Study-level findings and limits: Among clonotypes expanded in thyroid above 0.001, most were also found in blood.

Amplification of TCR beta CDR3 regions used RNA as the template. First-round RT-PCR with HTBI primers amplified the TCR CDR3 region. One entry per CDR3 protein, called by TCRdb with MiXCR from the multiplex PCR reads. The repertoire holds roughly 840,000 distinct CDR3 sequences, with around 38% as singletons. The CDR3 consists of 13 residues. Germline V gene lookup returns CDR1 LNHDA and CDR2 SQIVND (reference sequence). The V and J ends lost 7 bases and 4 bases respectively, with 13 bases between them. Orbital computed tomography, thyroid ultrasound, serum thyroxine and TRAb, and clinical symptoms together informed the diagnoses.

This clonotype originated in a man between 18 and 29 years old with Graves' hyperthyroidism. The V gene is TRBV19, the J gene TRBJ1-2; the D gene is possibly TRBD1 (6 bases). Sequenced input: blood. The CDR3 here is CASIEQGSYGYTF. The DNA for the CDR3 is TGTGCCAGTATCGAACAGGGAAGCTATGGCTACACCTTC.